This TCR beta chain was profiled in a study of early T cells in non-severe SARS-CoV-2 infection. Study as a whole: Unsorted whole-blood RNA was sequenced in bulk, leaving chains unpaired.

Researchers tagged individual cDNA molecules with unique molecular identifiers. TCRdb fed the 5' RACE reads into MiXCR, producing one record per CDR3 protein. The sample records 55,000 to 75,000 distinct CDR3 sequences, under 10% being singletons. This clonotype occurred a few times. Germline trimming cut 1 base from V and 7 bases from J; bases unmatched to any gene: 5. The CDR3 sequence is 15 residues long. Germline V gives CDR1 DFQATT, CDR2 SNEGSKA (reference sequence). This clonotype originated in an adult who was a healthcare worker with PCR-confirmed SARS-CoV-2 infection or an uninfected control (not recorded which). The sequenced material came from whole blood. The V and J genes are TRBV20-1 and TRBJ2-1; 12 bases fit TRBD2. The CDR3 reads CSARGPSGRENEQFF. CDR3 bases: TGCAGTGCTAGAGGGCCTAGCGGGAGGGAAAATGAGCAGTTCTTC.